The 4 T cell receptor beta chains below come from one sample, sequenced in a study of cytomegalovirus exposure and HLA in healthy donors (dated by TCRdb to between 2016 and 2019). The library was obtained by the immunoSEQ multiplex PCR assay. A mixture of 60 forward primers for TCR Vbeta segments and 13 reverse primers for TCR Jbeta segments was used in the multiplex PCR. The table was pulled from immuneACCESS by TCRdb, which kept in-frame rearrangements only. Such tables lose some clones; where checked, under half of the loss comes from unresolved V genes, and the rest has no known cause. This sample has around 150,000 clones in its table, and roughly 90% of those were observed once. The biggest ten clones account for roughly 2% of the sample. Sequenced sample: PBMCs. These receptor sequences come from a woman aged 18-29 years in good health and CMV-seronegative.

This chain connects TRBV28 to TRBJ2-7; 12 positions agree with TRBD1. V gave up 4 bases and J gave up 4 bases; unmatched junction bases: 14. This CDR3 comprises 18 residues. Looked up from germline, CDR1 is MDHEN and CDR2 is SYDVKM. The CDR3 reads CASSSFNPRDRGLYEQYF. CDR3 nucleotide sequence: TGTGCCAGCAGTTCCTTCAATCCGCGGGACAGGGGGCTATACGAGCAGTACTTC. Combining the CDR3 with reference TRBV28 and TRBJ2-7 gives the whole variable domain DVKVTQSSRYLVKRTGEKVFLECVQDMDHENMFWYRQDPGLGLRLIYFSYDVKMKEKGDIPEGYSVSREKKERFSLILESASTNQTSMYLCASSSFNPRDRGLYEQYFGPGTRLTVT.

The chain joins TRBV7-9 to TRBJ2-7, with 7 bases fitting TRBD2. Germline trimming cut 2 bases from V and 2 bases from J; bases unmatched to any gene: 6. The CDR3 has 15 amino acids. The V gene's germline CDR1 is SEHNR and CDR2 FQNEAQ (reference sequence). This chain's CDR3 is CASSLSGVIPYEQYF. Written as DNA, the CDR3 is TGTGCCAGCAGCTTAAGCGGGGTCATACCCTACGAGCAGTACTTC.

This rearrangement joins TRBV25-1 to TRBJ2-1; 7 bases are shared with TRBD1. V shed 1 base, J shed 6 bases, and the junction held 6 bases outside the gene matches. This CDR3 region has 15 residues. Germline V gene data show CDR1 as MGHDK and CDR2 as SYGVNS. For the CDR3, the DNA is TGTGCCAGCAGTGAATTAGGACAGGCGATCAATGAGCAGTTCTTC. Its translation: CASSELGQAINEQFF.

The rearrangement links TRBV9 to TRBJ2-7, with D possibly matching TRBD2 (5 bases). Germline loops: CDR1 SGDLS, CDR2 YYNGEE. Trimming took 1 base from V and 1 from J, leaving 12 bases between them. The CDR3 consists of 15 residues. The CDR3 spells CASSVSPAESYEQYF. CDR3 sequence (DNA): TGTGCCAGCAGCGTAAGTCCAGCGGAGTCCTACGAGCAGTACTTC. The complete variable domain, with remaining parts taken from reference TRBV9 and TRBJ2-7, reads DSGVTQTPKHLITATGQRVTLRCSPRSGDLSVYWYQQSLDQGLQFLIQYYNGEERAKGNILERFSAQQFPDLHSELNLSSLELGDSALYFCASSVSPAESYEQYFGPGTRLTVT.